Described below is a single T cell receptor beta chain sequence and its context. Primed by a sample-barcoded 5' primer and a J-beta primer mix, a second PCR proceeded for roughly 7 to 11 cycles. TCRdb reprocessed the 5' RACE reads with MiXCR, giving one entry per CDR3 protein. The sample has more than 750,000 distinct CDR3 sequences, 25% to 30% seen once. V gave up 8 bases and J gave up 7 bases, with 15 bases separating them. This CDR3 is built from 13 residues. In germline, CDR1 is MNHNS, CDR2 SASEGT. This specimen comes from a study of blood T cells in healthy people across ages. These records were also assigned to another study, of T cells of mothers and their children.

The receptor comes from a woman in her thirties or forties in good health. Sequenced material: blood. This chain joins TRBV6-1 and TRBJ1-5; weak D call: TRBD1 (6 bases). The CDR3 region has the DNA TGTGCCAGCCATCTGGACAGAGGCCAGCCCCAGCATTTT. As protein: CASHLDRGQPQHF.